The 21 T cell receptor beta chains below were found in one sample sequenced in a study of T cells after yellow fever vaccination. TCRdb reanalysed the 5' RACE reads using MiXCR and keeps one entry per CDR3 protein. The sample has 96,000 or so distinct CDR3 sequences; more than 7.5% are singletons. This material consisted of CD8+ T cells not binding an NS4B(214-222) dextramer, sorted from PBMCs, taken roughly 14 days after the first yellow fever vaccination. All receptors come from a man aged 18 to 29 who received the YFV17D yellow fever vaccine.

The J gene is TRBJ1-5, the V gene TRBV6-2 or TRBV6-3, with D unresolved. Germline V gene sequence: CDR1 MNHEY, CDR2 SVGEGT. This CDR3 is built from 15 residues. V was shortened by 6 bases and J by 0 bases, with 12 bases between the two germline ends. This CDR3 reads CASRTHPGSNQPQHF. CDR3 sequence (DNA): TGTGCCAGCAGAACACACCCGGGTAGCAATCAGCCCCAGCATTTT.

This clonotype was seen a few times. The chain has TRBV7-2 and TRBJ2-5; TRBD2 agrees at 8 bases. V lost 0 bases and J lost 2; bases outside the gene matches: 8. Germline V lookup: CDR1 SGHTA, CDR2 FQGNSA. The CDR3 has 17 residues. The CDR3 sequence is CASSLALAGGYQETQYF. For the CDR3, the DNA is TGTGCCAGCAGCTTAGCGCTTGCGGGGGGTTATCAAGAGACCCAGTACTTC.

This clonotype was found a few times. This sequence joins TRBV9 and TRBJ2-1, with TRBD2 identical over 12 bases. CDR3 length: 16 amino acids. With 3 bases clipped from V and 7 bases from J, the junction kept 8 bases outside the gene matches. Germline assignment: CDR1 SGDLS and CDR2 YYNGEE. The DNA of the CDR3 is TGTGCCAGCAGCGCCCCCCCTAGCGGGGGGGCGAATGAGCAGTTCTTC. This sequence encodes CASSAPPSGGANEQFF.

This clonotype appeared a single time. The chain joins TRBV6-1 to TRBJ2-5; 11 bases are shared with TRBD2. With 8 bases clipped from V and 1 base from J, the junction kept 9 bases outside the gene matches. The CDR3 length is 16 residues. Germline V gene sequence: CDR1 MNHNS, CDR2 SASEGT. CDR3 bases: TGTGCCAGCGGTGTAGTAGCGGGGGGGATCCAAGAGACCCAGTACTTC. Its protein is CASGVVAGGIQETQYF.

This chain connects TRBV5-1 to TRBJ2-5, with D maybe TRBD2 (5 bases). The germline gives CDR1 SGHRS, CDR2 YFSETQ. V lost 1 base and J 2 bases, leaving 12 bases between the germline ends. This CDR3 region has 15 residues. The CDR3 nucleotides read TGCGCCAGCAGCTTGTGGCTAGCCCTGCAAGAGACCCAGTACTTC. It specifies CASSLWLALQETQYF.

This clonotype was detected many times. This chain uses TRBV3-1 with TRBJ2-5; D ambiguous. This CDR3 spans 16 amino acids. Germline loops: CDR1 LGHDT, CDR2 YNNKEL (reference sequence). V gave up 3 bases and J gave up 4 bases, with 18 bases separating them. This CDR3 reads CASSHKGGWATETQYF. CDR3 bases: TGTGCCAGCAGCCACAAAGGCGGCTGGGCAACAGAGACCCAGTACTTC.

This clonotype occurred many times. The CDR3 protein is CSAWETSAIQETQYF. CDR3 bases: TGCAGTGCGTGGGAGACTAGCGCCATTCAAGAGACCCAGTACTTC. This chain connects TRBV20-1 to TRBJ2-5; 8 bases agree with TRBD2. Losses at the gene ends were 6 bases for V and 2 bases for J; bases not matched to a gene: 11. Germline V gives CDR1 DFQATT, CDR2 SNEGSKA (reference sequence). The CDR3 contains 15 residues.

This clonotype came up a few times. This sequence joins TRBV12-3 or TRBV12-4 and TRBJ1-1, with 10 bases identical to TRBD1. With V trimmed by 5 bases and J by 4 bases, 10 bases remained unmatched. The CDR3 consists of 16 residues. CDR3 sequence: CASSALRDRGGTEAFF. In DNA, the CDR3 is TGTGCCAGCAGTGCTCTCCGGGACAGGGGCGGCACTGAAGCTTTCTTT.

This chain connects TRBV7-9 to TRBJ2-7, with 8 bases identical to TRBD1. V shed 5 bases and J 2 bases; nucleotides not matched to a gene: 8. Germline V CDR1 and CDR2: SEHNR, FQNEAQ (reference sequence). This CDR3 is 15 amino acids long. The CDR3 protein is CASSPPGTGTYEQYV. The CDR3 nucleotides are TGTGCCAGCAGCCCGCCTGGGACAGGCACCTACGAGCAGTACGTC.

This clonotype turned up a few times. The chain employs TRBV5-5 and TRBJ2-4; either TRBD1 or TRBD2 may supply D (7 bases each). CDR3 length: 16 amino acids. V gave up 0 bases and J gave up 6 bases, with 16 bases separating them. CDR1 is SGHKS and CDR2 is YYEKEE in the germline V gene (reference sequence). This CDR3 is CASSLEWGRGGNIQYF. The CDR3 DNA reads TGTGCCAGCAGCTTGGAATGGGGCAGGGGGGGAAACATTCAGTACTTC.

This rearrangement joins TRBV7-6 to TRBJ2-7; 7 bases are a match to TRBD1. Germline V gene data show CDR1 as SGHVS and CDR2 as FNYEAQ. The CDR3 is 15 amino acids. V lost 2 bases to trimming and J lost 5 bases; unmatched junction nucleotides: 9. The CDR3 coding sequence is TGTGCCAGCAGCTTACTACAGGGGAACTTCGACGAGCAGTACTTC. The encoded protein is CASSLLQGNFDEQYF.

This clonotype was counted only a few times. The chain uses TRBV24-1 and TRBJ2-1, with D unclear. The CDR3 length is 13 residues. The V gene's germline CDR1 is KGHDR and CDR2 SFDVKD. Trimming took 6 bases from V and 7 from J, leaving 12 bases between them. The CDR3, as DNA: TGTGCCACCAGTTTGCCATACGGAAATGAGCAGTTCTTC. Translation gives CATSLPYGNEQFF.

This clonotype came up a few times. The chain is built from TRBV4-1 and TRBJ2-7, with D possibly matching TRBD1 (5 bases). V was trimmed by 2 bases and J by 2 bases, leaving 13 bases between them. CDR3 length: 15 residues. Germline CDR1 reads MGHRA; CDR2 reads YSYEKL. CDR3 region: CASSQLKGSPYEQYF. CDR3 nucleotides: TGCGCCAGCAGCCAACTAAAGGGGTCCCCCTACGAGCAGTACTTC.

This clonotype was counted ten times or more. The genes are TRBV9 and TRBJ2-7, with D uncertain. Per the germline V gene, CDR1 is SGDLS and CDR2 is YYNGEE. This CDR3 contains 13 residues. V dropped 2 bases and J dropped 3 bases, with 9 bases sitting between them. CDR3 in DNA: TGTGCCAGCAGCGTTTCTGTGGGCTACGAGCAGTACTTC. This translates into CASSVSVGYEQYF.

This chain links TRBV7-6 with TRBJ2-1, with D perhaps TRBD1 (5 bases). Trimming removed 2 bases from V and 9 bases from J, with 14 bases in between. The germline CDR1 and CDR2 sequences are SGHVS and FNYEAQ. The CDR3 loop spans 14 amino acids. In DNA form, the CDR3 reads TGTGCCAGCAGCTTATTTACAGGATTGAGTGAGCAGTTCTTC. This translates into CASSLFTGLSEQFF.

The J gene is TRBJ2-7, the V gene TRBV27, with D unclear. Trimming removed 3 bases from V and 1 base from J, with 13 bases in between. In germline, CDR1 is MNHEY, CDR2 SMNVEV (reference sequence). The CDR3 is 15 amino acids. The DNA of the CDR3 is TGTGCCAGCAGTTTTTATTCCACCGGGTCCTACGAGCAGTACTTC. Protein: CASSFYSTGSYEQYF.

This clonotype was seen a handful of times. This sequence joins TRBV29-1 and TRBJ2-1; 13 bases agree with TRBD2. CDR3 length equals 16 residues. The V and J ends lost 0 bases and 3 bases, in that order; junction bases with no gene match: 2. Germline loops: CDR1 SQVTM, CDR2 ANQGSEA. CDR3 nucleotides: TGCAGCGTTGAAGATTGGACTAGCGGGGGCTACAATGAGCAGTTCTTC. This encodes CSVEDWTSGGYNEQFF.

The chain links TRBV4-3 to TRBJ1-2, with D uncertain. The V end was cut by 0 bases, the J end by 6 bases, with 11 bases between. CDR1 and CDR2 (germline): LGHNA, YSLEER. The CDR3 runs to 14 residues. The CDR3 protein is CASSQDGGFHGYTF. The CDR3 nucleotides read TGCGCCAGCAGCCAAGATGGCGGGTTTCATGGCTACACCTTC.

This clonotype was detected only a few times. This chain uses TRBV20-1 with TRBJ2-7; 9 positions match TRBD2. The trim removed 0 bases at V and 0 bases at J, leaving 9 bases unmatched. CDR3 length: 17 amino acids. In germline, CDR1 is DFQATT, CDR2 SNEGSKA (reference sequence). The CDR3 region has the DNA TGCAGTGCTAGAGATCTTAAAAAGCGGGGGGACTCCTACGAGCAGTACTTC. The encoded protein is CSARDLKKRGDSYEQYF.

This clonotype was detected many times. This rearrangement joins TRBV11-2 to TRBJ2-1, with a possible D match to TRBD2 (7 bases). Germline CDR1 and CDR2: SGHAT and FQNNGV. The CDR3 is 15 amino acids. The V gene lost 3 bases and the J gene lost 4 bases, with 13 bases spanning the gap. CDR3 region: CASSFRGALYNEQFF. The CDR3 nucleotides read TGTGCCAGCAGCTTCCGGGGGGCCCTATACAATGAGCAGTTCTTC.

V and J are TRBV7-6 and TRBJ1-5; D might be TRBD1 (5 bases). This CDR3 contains 14 residues. Germline assignment: CDR1 SGHVS and CDR2 FNYEAQ. V was pared by 1 base and J by 7 bases, with 11 bases between. CDR3 loop: CASSLGAGSQPQHF. DNA for the CDR3: TGTGCCAGCAGCTTAGGCGCAGGGTCCCAGCCCCAGCATTTT. Drawing the rest from reference TRBV7-6 and TRBJ1-5, the complete variable domain is GAGVSQSPRYKVTKRGQDVALRCDPISGHVSLYWYRQALGQGPEFLTYFNYEAQQDKSGLPNDRFSAERPEGSISTLTIQRTEQRDSAMYRCASSLGAGSQPQHFGDGTRLSIL.